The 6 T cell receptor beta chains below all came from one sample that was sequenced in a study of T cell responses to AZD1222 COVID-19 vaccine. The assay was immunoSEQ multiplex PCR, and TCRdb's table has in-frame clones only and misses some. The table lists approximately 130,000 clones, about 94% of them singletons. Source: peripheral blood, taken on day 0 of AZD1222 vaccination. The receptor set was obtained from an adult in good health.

CDR3 nucleotides: TGTGCCAGCAGCCCTAGTACAAGGTTCGGAGCTTTCTTT. Translated: CASSPSTRFGAFF. The gene calls are TRBV9 and TRBJ1-1; D not certain. Trimming shortened V by 4 bases and J by 10 bases, and 17 bases separated the two germline ends. Germline V lookup: CDR1 SGDLS, CDR2 YYNGEE. The CDR3 extends over 13 amino acids.

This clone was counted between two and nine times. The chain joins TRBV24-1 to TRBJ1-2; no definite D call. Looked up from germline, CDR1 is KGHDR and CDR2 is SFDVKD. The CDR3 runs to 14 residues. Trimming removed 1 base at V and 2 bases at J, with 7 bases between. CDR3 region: CATSDFRQNYGYTF. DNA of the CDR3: TGTGCCACCAGTGATTTCAGGCAGAACTATGGCTACACCTTC.

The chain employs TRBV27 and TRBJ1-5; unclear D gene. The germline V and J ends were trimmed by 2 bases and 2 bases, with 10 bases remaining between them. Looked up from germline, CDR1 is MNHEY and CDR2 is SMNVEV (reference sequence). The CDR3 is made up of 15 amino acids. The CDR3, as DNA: TGTGCCAGCAGTTTAAGGTCACGGGGCAATCAGCCCCAGCATTTT. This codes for CASSLRSRGNQPQHF.

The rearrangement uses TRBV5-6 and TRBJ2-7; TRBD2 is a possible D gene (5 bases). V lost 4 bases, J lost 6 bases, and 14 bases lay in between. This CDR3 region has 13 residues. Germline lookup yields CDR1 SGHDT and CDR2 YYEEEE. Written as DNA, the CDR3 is TGTGCCAGCAGCCATGGGCGAGGGAGCGAGCAGTACTTC. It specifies CASSHGRGSEQYF.

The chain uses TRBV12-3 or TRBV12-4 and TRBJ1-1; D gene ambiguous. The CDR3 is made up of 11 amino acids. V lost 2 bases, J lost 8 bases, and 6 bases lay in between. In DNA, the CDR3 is TGTGCCAGCAGTTTACGTGGGGAAGCTTTCTTT. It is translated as CASSLRGEAFF.

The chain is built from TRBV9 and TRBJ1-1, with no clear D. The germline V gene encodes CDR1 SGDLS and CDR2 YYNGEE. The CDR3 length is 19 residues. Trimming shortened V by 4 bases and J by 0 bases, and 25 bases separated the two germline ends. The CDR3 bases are TGTGCCAGCAGCTCCCCCGGTCCCAACGAGGAGAGGGTGAACACTGAAGCTTTCTTT. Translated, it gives CASSSPGPNEERVNTEAFF.